Following are 20 T cell receptor beta chains from one sample sequenced in a study of T cell changes during pregnancy in multiple sclerosis. Sequenced by immunoSEQ multiplex PCR; TCRdb stores in-frame clones only, minus some. The sample has 55,000 to 65,000 clones, 93% seen once. The source was peripheral blood, collected after pregnancy. The receptors come from a female donor with multiple sclerosis, enrolled in a pregnancy study.

The chain has TRBV18 and TRBJ2-5; TRBD2 is a possible D gene (6 bases). Germline CDR1 reads KGHSH; CDR2 reads LQKENI. The CDR3 extends over 14 amino acids. V dropped 2 bases and J dropped 3 bases, with 10 bases sitting between them. This CDR3 is CASSPAGGKETQYF. The CDR3, as DNA: TGTGCCAGCTCACCAGCCGGGGGAAAAGAGACCCAGTACTTC. The entire variable domain, with the rest obtained from reference TRBV18 and TRBJ2-5, is as follows: NAGVMQNPRHLVRRRGQEARLRCSPMKGHSHVYWYRQLPEEGLKFMVYLQKENIIDESGMPKERFSAEFPKEGPSILRIQQVVRGDSAAYFCASSPAGGKETQYFGPGTRLLVL.

This chain connects TRBV28 to TRBJ2-7; perhaps TRBD1 as D (6 bases). The V gene lost 6 bases and the J gene lost 10 bases, with 25 bases spanning the gap. Germline assignment: CDR1 MDHEN and CDR2 SYDVKM. The CDR3 is 15 residues long. The CDR3: CASSRPDSSRGFQYF. CDR3 in DNA: TGTGCCAGCAGCCGCCCGGACAGTTCCAGGGGATTCCAGTACTTC.

This rearrangement joins TRBV29-1 to TRBJ1-2; 9 nucleotides match TRBD1. Per germline, CDR1 SQVTM and CDR2 ANQGSEA. CDR3 length equals 15 residues. V shed 0 bases and J 8 bases; nucleotides not matched to a gene: 10. The CDR3 region is CSVEDLRGTGLGYTF. CDR3 sequence (DNA): TGCAGCGTTGAAGATCTTAGGGGGACAGGGTTAGGCTACACCTTC.

A few counts support this clone. This chain joins TRBV6-1 and TRBJ2-5; 9 nucleotides align to TRBD1. This CDR3 has 16 amino acids. Germline values: CDR1 MNHNS, CDR2 SASEGT. With V trimmed by 1 base and J by 9 bases, 12 bases remained unmatched. The DNA of the CDR3 is TGTGCCAGCAGTGAAGAGACGGACAGGGGCTTCATGGCCCAGTACTTC. It yields the protein CASSEETDRGFMAQYF.

V usage is TRBV4-3 and J usage is TRBJ2-3; 8 bases are a match to TRBD2. This CDR3 spans 14 amino acids. V trimming: 0 bases; J trimming: 6 bases; junction bases outside the gene matches: 2. Germline V lookup: CDR1 LGHNA, CDR2 YSLEER. This chain's CDR3 is CASSQDTGGDTQYF. The DNA of the CDR3 is TGCGCCAGCAGCCAAGATACGGGGGGGGATACGCAGTATTTT.

The chain recombines TRBV19 with TRBJ1-4, with D hard to call. V lost 7 bases, J lost 5 bases, and 14 bases lay in between. Looked up from germline, CDR1 is LNHDA and CDR2 is SQIVND (reference sequence). This CDR3 is built from 14 residues. Here the CDR3 DNA reads TGTGCCAGTACCGAGGGCCTTGGAAATGAAAAACTGTTTTTT. Protein sequence: CASTEGLGNEKLFF.

The chain joins TRBV5-1 to TRBJ1-2; D may be TRBD1 (5 bases). CDR1 is SGHRS and CDR2 is YFSETQ in the germline V gene. Trimming left V 3 bases short and J 4 bases short, with 10 bases between. The CDR3 extends over 13 amino acids. Here the CDR3 reads CASSSGQRYGYTF. The CDR3 nucleotides read TGCGCCAGCAGCTCAGGGCAGCGCTATGGCTACACCTTC.

The chain is built from TRBV6-1 and TRBJ1-5, with unresolved D. V lost 7 bases to trimming and J lost 3 bases, with 16 bases between them. The germline V gene encodes CDR1 MNHNS and CDR2 SASEGT. CDR3 size: 15 residues. CDR3 in DNA: TGTGCCAGCAAAGAAAGACAAAGCTCCAATCAGCCCCAGCATTTT. It translates to CASKERQSSNQPQHF.

J is TRBJ2-6 and V is TRBV7-3; D is perhaps TRBD2 (5 bases). V was trimmed by 5 bases and J by 0 bases, leaving 29 bases between them. The CDR3 has 22 amino acids. The V gene's germline CDR1 is SGHTA and CDR2 FQGTGA. This CDR3 is CASSRYQRFDPRGSSGANVLTF. DNA of the CDR3: TGTGCCAGCAGCCGTTACCAGCGGTTTGACCCCCGAGGTAGCTCTGGGGCCAACGTCCTGACTTTC.

J is TRBJ2-7 and V is TRBV5-4; 10 nucleotides match TRBD2. This CDR3 region has 15 residues. The trim removed 9 bases at V and 7 bases at J, leaving 16 bases unmatched. Germline V gene sequence: CDR1 SGHNT, CDR2 YYREEE (reference sequence). In DNA, the CDR3 is TGTGCCATTATGTTTAGCGGGAGGCCTCCGGGGGAGCAGTACTTC. Translating it yields CAIMFSGRPPGEQYF.

The V gene is TRBV5-1, the J gene TRBJ2-1; 10 bases map to TRBD2. CDR3 length: 16 amino acids. Per germline, CDR1 SGHRS and CDR2 YFSETQ. Germline trimming cut 3 bases from V and 5 bases from J; bases unmatched to any gene: 8. CDR3 bases: TGCGCCAGCAGCTCTGGACTAGCGGAGGTCAACAATGAGCAGTTCTTC. This codes for CASSSGLAEVNNEQFF. Drawing the rest from reference TRBV5-1 and TRBJ2-1, the complete variable domain is KAGVTQTPRYLIKTRGQQVTLSCSPISGHRSVSWYQQTPGQGLQFLFEYFSETQRNKGNFPGRFSGRQFSNSRSEMNVSTLELGDSALYLCASSSGLAEVNNEQFFGPGTRLTVL.

This rearrangement joins TRBV27 to TRBJ1-1; D uncertain. The CDR3 length is 14 residues. Between the trimmed V and J ends, which lost 7 bases and 3 bases, there was a span of 15 bases. The germline CDR1 and CDR2 sequences are MNHEY and SMNVEV (reference sequence). The CDR3 DNA follows: TGTGCCAGCACCCCGGGAGGCAGGCACACTGAAGCTTTCTTT. Its protein product is CASTPGGRHTEAFF.

The chain carries TRBV5-4 and TRBJ1-2; unclear D gene. From germline, CDR1 is SGHNT and CDR2 YYREEE (reference sequence). The CDR3 sequence is 14 residues long. Trimming took off 3 bases at V and 4 bases at J, with 13 bases between the two ends. CDR3 sequence: CASSSPGGIYGYTF. The CDR3 DNA follows: TGTGCCAGCAGCTCCCCCGGCGGTATCTATGGCTACACCTTC.

The CDR3 coding sequence is TGTGCCAGCAGCTTGGTAGGGAGAGACCCACTCGAGCAGTACTTC. Protein: CASSLVGRDPLEQYF. The V gene is TRBV5-5, the J gene TRBJ2-7; possible D gene TRBD2, 5 bases. V lost 0 bases and J lost 6, with 16 bases in between. The CDR3 is 15 residues long. Germline CDR1 and CDR2: SGHKS and YYEKEE (reference sequence). Supplemented by reference TRBV5-5 and TRBJ2-7, the full variable domain reads DAGVTQSPTHLIKTRGQQVTLRCSPISGHKSVSWYQQVLGQGPQFIFQYYEKEERGRGNFPDRFSARQFPNYSSELNVNALLLGDSALYLCASSLVGRDPLEQYFGPGTRLTVT.

This chain joins TRBV7-3 and TRBJ2-3; D gene unclear. This CDR3 is 13 amino acids long. The V gene lost 3 bases and the J gene lost 3 bases, with 7 bases spanning the gap. CDR1 and CDR2 (germline): SGHTA, FQGTGA. For the CDR3, the DNA is TGTGCCAGCAGCTTTTATCCGACAGATACGCAGTATTTT. This encodes CASSFYPTDTQYF.

J is TRBJ1-2 and V is TRBV7-2; 8 bases map to TRBD1. The junction had 7 bases not matched to a gene; V was cut back by 5 bases and J by 8 bases. There are 13 residues in the CDR3. Germline loops: CDR1 SGHTA, CDR2 FQGNSA. The CDR3 here is CASSPDRERGYTF. The CDR3 DNA sequence: TGTGCCAGCAGCCCGGACAGGGAACGAGGCTACACCTTC.

The chain combines TRBV7-6 with TRBJ2-2, with TRBD1 matching 7 bases. Germline assignment: CDR1 SGHVS and CDR2 FNYEAQ. The CDR3 length is 19 residues. Trimming at V came to 1 base and at J to 4 bases, leaving 15 bases not matched to a gene. For the CDR3, the DNA is TGTGCCAGCAGCTTAGACATCCTAGGGGGCAGGGGCGGCACCGGGGAGCTGTTTTTT. The encoded protein is CASSLDILGGRGGTGELFF.

This sequence joins TRBV4-2 and TRBJ1-6; perhaps TRBD1 as D (5 bases). Per the germline V gene, CDR1 is LGHNA and CDR2 is YNFKEQ. V dropped 6 bases and J dropped 8 bases, with 23 bases sitting between them. The CDR3 contains 17 residues. DNA for the CDR3: TGTGCCAGCAGTAGGACCACTACGCGGGACGGGGATTCACCCCTCCACTTT. Protein sequence: CASSRTTTRDGDSPLHF.

The J gene is TRBJ1-1, the V gene TRBV4-3; D call uncertain. The CDR3 sequence is 21 residues long. Trimming cost V 5 bases and J 0 bases, with 31 bases left between them. Germline CDR1 reads LGHNA; CDR2 reads YSLEER. DNA for the CDR3: TGCGCCAGCAGCACCTACCGGGTCCTCATTCCCTGGCCTCCTATGAACACTGAAGCTTTCTTT. Translated, it gives CASSTYRVLIPWPPMNTEAFF.

V usage is TRBV5-1 and J usage is TRBJ2-7; 12 bases are a match to TRBD2. The J segment lost 0 bases and the V segment lost 4 bases, leaving 8 bases of the junction unmatched. The CDR3 sequence is 17 residues long. Germline V gives CDR1 SGHRS, CDR2 YFSETQ. The CDR3 region is CASSPRLTSGSSYEQYF. The CDR3 DNA is TGCGCCAGCAGCCCAAGGTTGACTAGCGGGAGCTCCTACGAGCAGTACTTC.